This entry lists 28 T cell receptor beta chains sequenced from one sample in a study of breast tumors, draining lymph nodes, adjacent tissues. TCRdb passed the multiplex PCR reads through MiXCR, listing each CDR3 protein once. The sample carries about 220,000 distinct CDR3 sequences, 30% to 35% recorded once. Samples came from axillary lymph nodes draining the breast cancer. Input material: axillary lymph node tissue. The receptor source for this set is a female donor with breast cancer. Some clones in this sample may be carry-over from other donors' samples.

V usage is TRBV7-9 and J usage is TRBJ1-2, with 8 bases matching TRBD1. Germline lookup yields CDR1 SEHNR and CDR2 FQNEAQ (reference sequence). The CDR3 extends over 18 amino acids. The V segment lost 4 bases and the J segment 5 bases; nucleotides outside the gene matches: 18. The DNA for the CDR3 is TGTGCCAGCAGCTCAGACCGGGACAGGACCTACGAGCAGTATGGCTACACCTTC. It yields the protein CASSSDRDRTYEQYGYTF.

At least ten counts were recorded for this clonotype. CDR3 nucleotides: TGTGCCAGCAGCTTGGGTAGTCTCGAGACCCAGTACTTC. It encodes CASSLGSLETQYF. V gene TRBV6-5 combines with J gene TRBJ2-5, with no clear D. This CDR3 is 13 amino acids long. Germline V gives CDR1 MNHEY, CDR2 SVGAGI. Trimming took off 6 bases at V and 5 bases at J, with 13 bases between the two ends.

This clonotype was seen many times. V is TRBV6-6 and J is TRBJ2-1; 7 bases align to TRBD2. The CDR3 spans 16 residues. Germline assignment: CDR1 MNHNY and CDR2 SVGAGI (reference sequence). The V gene end was trimmed by 2 bases and the J gene end by 0 bases; junction bases not matched to a gene: 4. The CDR3 loop is CASSYPAGSSYNEQFF. The CDR3, as DNA: TGTGCCAGCAGTTACCCAGCGGGATCCTCCTACAATGAGCAGTTCTTC.

This clonotype appeared many times. The chain joins TRBV6-5 to TRBJ2-1; D unresolved. V dropped 5 bases and J dropped 4 bases, with 12 bases sitting between them. Germline-derived CDR1 and CDR2 are MNHEY and SVGAGI. This CDR3 contains 14 residues. The CDR3 loop is CASSPYTLYNEQFF. The CDR3 region has the DNA TGTGCCAGCAGTCCATATACACTGTACAATGAGCAGTTCTTC.

The chain employs TRBV25-1 and TRBJ1-6, with D possibly TRBD1 on 5 matching bases. Trimming removed 8 bases from V and 7 bases from J, with 21 bases in between. The CDR3 loop spans 16 amino acids. Germline lookup yields CDR1 MGHDK and CDR2 SYGVNS. CDR3 nucleotide sequence: TGTGCCAGCTCCCGGCGTGGGGCGGATACAAATTCACCCCTCCACTTT. This translates into CASSRRGADTNSPLHF.

On this clonotype itself: This may come from a read error, since a much larger clone is one base off. The chain carries TRBV5-4 and TRBJ2-1, with D tentatively TRBD1 (6 bases). Trimming shortened V by 2 bases and J by 9 bases, and 12 bases separated the two germline ends. The CDR3 totals 13 residues. Germline CDR1 SGHNT, CDR2 YYREEE (reference sequence). CDR3 sequence: CASSLWAGVEQFF. The CDR3 nucleotides read TGTGCCAGCAGCTTATGGGCAGGGGTTGAGCAGTTCTTC.

This sequence joins TRBV6-5 and TRBJ2-5; possibly TRBD1 or TRBD2 for D (5 bases each). The V and J ends lost 6 bases and 5 bases respectively, with 16 bases between them. Germline CDR1 is MNHEY and CDR2 is SVGAGI. The CDR3 totals 14 residues. CDR3: CASSDRGPPETQYF. The CDR3 DNA reads as TGTGCCAGCAGCGACAGAGGGCCCCCCGAGACCCAGTACTTC.

The table lists this clonotype with many counts. The genes are TRBV7-2 and TRBJ1-2, with unresolved D. Germline V gene data show CDR1 as SGHTA and CDR2 as FQGNSA. V lost 1 base, J lost 4 bases, and 10 bases lay in between. The CDR3 is 14 amino acids. The CDR3 is CASSLGKGRYGYTF. The CDR3 coding sequence is TGTGCCAGCAGCTTAGGGAAAGGACGCTATGGCTACACCTTC. Full variable domain (missing parts from reference TRBV7-2 and TRBJ1-2): GAGVSQSPSNKVTEKGKDVELRCDPISGHTALYWYRQSLGQGLEFLIYFQGNSAPDKSGLPSDRFSAERTGGSVSTLTIQRTQQEDSAVYLCASSLGKGRYGYTFGSGTRLTVV.

Of note for this clonotype: One base away lies a much larger clone, so this may be a sequencing read error. The V gene is TRBV7-2, the J gene TRBJ2-5; D not certain. Germline CDR1 is SGHTA and CDR2 is FQGNSA. This CDR3 is built from 15 residues. CDR3 region: CASSLVYPPQETQHF. CDR3 sequence (DNA): TGTGCCAGCAGCTTAGTCTACCCACCACAAGAGACCCAGCACTTC.

The rearrangement uses TRBV7-2 and TRBJ2-3; D unclear. Germline V gene data show CDR1 as SGHTA and CDR2 as FQGNSA. Trimming stripped 2 bases from V and 3 bases from J, with 6 bases between. The CDR3 totals 13 residues. CDR3 residues: CASSLPRTDTQYF. The CDR3 DNA reads as TGTGCCAGCAGCTTACCACGGACAGATACGCAGTATTTT.

The chain couples TRBV6-1 to TRBJ1-2, with 7 bases fitting TRBD1. Germline CDR1 MNHNS, CDR2 SASEGT. J lost 2 bases, V lost 10 bases, and 13 bases had no gene match. This CDR3 has 15 amino acids. This CDR3 reads CAILPDGTDNYGYTF. CDR3 coding DNA: TGTGCCATCCTTCCGGACGGGACAGACAACTATGGCTACACCTTC.

V usage is TRBV20-1 and J usage is TRBJ2-1; TRBD2 might be the D (6 bases). Deletions cut 6 bases from V and 1 base from J, with 19 bases between. Germline V CDR1 and CDR2: DFQATT, SNEGSKA (reference sequence). The CDR3 runs 16 residues. The CDR3 coding sequence is TGCAGTGCGAACGACCATTCGGGAGTTTCCTACAATGAGCAGTTCTTC. Translation gives CSANDHSGVSYNEQFF.

This clonotype was detected ten times or more. The V and J genes are TRBV12-3 or TRBV12-4 and TRBJ2-2; 8 bases are shared with TRBD2. Trimming cost V 5 bases and J 6 bases; bases outside gene matches: 11. This CDR3 region has 16 residues. The CDR3 DNA sequence: TGTGCCAGCAGTCTTAGCGGGGCGGTCGGGGCCGGGGAGCTGTTTTTT. Its protein is CASSLSGAVGAGELFF.

This clonotype was detected only a few times. V and J are TRBV13 and TRBJ1-1; D is unclear. V lost 3 bases to trimming and J lost 1 base, with 3 bases between them. Germline-derived CDR1 and CDR2 are PRHDT and FYEKMQ (reference sequence). This CDR3 is 12 amino acids long. The CDR3 region has the DNA TGTGCCAGCAGCTTTCAGAACACTGAAGCTTTCTTT. Encoded protein: CASSFQNTEAFF.

This clonotype was found a few times. CDR3 amino acids: CASSLATGPAYGYTF. The CDR3 DNA reads as TGTGCCAGCAGTTTAGCGACAGGGCCGGCCTATGGCTACACCTTC. The chain is built from TRBV28 and TRBJ1-2; 7 bases agree with TRBD1. The CDR3 spans 15 residues. Per germline, CDR1 MDHEN and CDR2 SYDVKM. With V trimmed by 2 bases and J by 4 bases, 7 bases remained unmatched.

V gene TRBV30 combines with J gene TRBJ1-4; no clear D. The CDR3 has 12 residues. Per the germline V gene, CDR1 is GTSNPN and CDR2 is SVGIG (reference sequence). V was trimmed by 3 bases and J by 10 bases, leaving 12 bases between them. DNA for the CDR3: TGTGCCTGGAGAGGTAGGATTGGAAAACTGTTTTTT. Encoded protein: CAWRGRIGKLFF.

The gene calls are TRBV6-2 or TRBV6-3 and TRBJ2-7, with TRBD2 identical over 7 bases. Germline-derived CDR1 and CDR2 are MNHEY and SVGEGT. CDR3 length: 14 residues. With V trimmed by 4 bases and J by 5 bases, 8 bases remained unmatched. CDR3 in DNA: TGTGCCAGCAGTTGGGGGAGGGCCATGGACGAGCAGTACTTC. Amino acid sequence: CASSWGRAMDEQYF.

As for this clonotype: Being one base from a much bigger clone, this may be a read error. The V gene is TRBV10-3, the J gene TRBJ1-3; possibly TRBD1 for D (6 bases). The ends were cut back, 3 bases at V and 0 bases at J, with 18 bases in the middle. The length of the CDR3 is 18 residues. Germline CDR1 and CDR2: ENHRY and SYGVKD. CDR3 loop: CAISDPPGAGYSGNTIYF. The CDR3 region has the DNA TGTGCCATCAGTGATCCGCCGGGGGCAGGGTACTCTGGAAACACCATATATTTT.

This clonotype showed up just a few times. A much larger clone differs from this one at a single base, so this may be a read error. The V call is TRBV20-1, the J call TRBJ2-1; D is possibly TRBD1 or TRBD2 (7 bases each). This CDR3 spans 14 amino acids. With 6 bases removed from V and 9 bases from J, the gap between germline ends came to 21 bases. The germline gives CDR1 DFQATT, CDR2 SNEGSKA (reference sequence). The DNA for the CDR3 is TGCAGTGCCAGTGGGGGGAGGGGGCACACTGAGCAGTTCTTC. It specifies CSASGGRGHTEQFF.

There are many counts of this clonotype. The chain links TRBV12-3 or TRBV12-4 to TRBJ1-4; 9 positions match TRBD1. The J segment lost 8 bases and the V segment lost 7 bases, leaving 8 bases of the junction unmatched. The CDR3 is 14 residues long. CDR3 nucleotides: TGTGCCAGCAACCCGGGACAGGGAAACGAAAAACTGTTTTTT. Protein sequence: CASNPGQGNEKLFF.

This clonotype appeared a few times. The J gene is TRBJ2-1, the V gene TRBV18; 10 bases map to TRBD1. V was clipped by 3 bases and J by 7 bases; unmatched bases: 9. CDR3 length equals 16 residues. CDR1 is KGHSH and CDR2 is LQKENI in the germline V gene. DNA for the CDR3: TGTGCCAGCTCACCCGAAAGGGACAGGGGAAGGAATGAGCAGTTCTTC. Its protein product is CASSPERDRGRNEQFF.

V is TRBV20-1 and J is TRBJ1-5; possibly TRBD1 for D (6 bases). Trimming removed 0 bases at V and 3 bases at J, with 9 bases between. The CDR3 is 14 amino acids. Germline loops: CDR1 DFQATT, CDR2 SNEGSKA (reference sequence). CDR3 sequence (DNA): TGCAGTGCTAGAGAACAGGGTTCCAATCAGCCCCAGCATTTT. Translating gives CSAREQGSNQPQHF.

The chain has TRBV2 and TRBJ1-6; 8 bases are shared with TRBD1. Germline CDR1 and CDR2: SNHLY and FYNNEI. V was clipped by 8 bases and J by 10 bases; unmatched bases: 10. There are 14 residues in the CDR3. CDR3 in amino acids: CASRTANRGSPLHF. Here the CDR3 DNA reads TGTGCCAGCCGGACAGCCAACAGGGGGTCACCCCTCCACTTT. Together with reference TRBV2 and TRBJ1-6, the CDR3 gives the full variable domain: EPEVTQTPSHQVTQMGQEVILRCVPISNHLYFYWYRQILGQKVEFLVSFYNNEISEKSEIFDDQFSVERPDGSNFTLKIRSTKLEDSAMYFCASRTANRGSPLHFGNGTRLTVT.

This clonotype was detected many times. V gene TRBV6-1 combines with J gene TRBJ1-6; D unclear. Germline V gene lookup returns CDR1 MNHNS and CDR2 SASEGT. The CDR3 has 17 residues. Deletions cut 1 base from V and 0 bases from J, with 10 bases between. CDR3 sequence (DNA): TGTGCCAGCAGTGAAGACGGAGTGGGCTCCTATAATTCACCCCTCCACTTT. Translating it yields CASSEDGVGSYNSPLHF.

This clonotype showed up many times. This chain links TRBV7-2 with TRBJ1-2, with D tentatively TRBD1 (6 bases). Germline CDR1 SGHTA, CDR2 FQGNSA. The V end was cut by 4 bases, the J end by 4 bases, with 19 bases between. The CDR3 is made up of 16 amino acids. CDR3 DNA: TGTGCCAGCAGCTACCAGGGTGGGGGCCGTGGCTATGGCTACACCTTC. Encoded protein: CASSYQGGGRGYGYTF.

As regards this clonotype: The junction shows a germline mismatch at one end, possibly a read error. This chain joins TRBV6-6 and TRBJ1-2, with D unresolved. The germline CDR1 and CDR2 sequences are MNHNY and SVGAGI (reference sequence). This CDR3 comprises 14 residues. The CDR3 sequence is CASSHSITDYGYTF. The CDR3 nucleotides read TGTGCCAGCAGTCACTCGATAACGGACTATGGCTACACCTTC.

This clonotype was seen repeatedly, ten times or more. The chain links TRBV7-8 to TRBJ1-2; D uncertain. This CDR3 spans 13 amino acids. The V end lost 5 bases, the J end lost 4 bases, and 11 bases lay between the germline ends. Germline-derived CDR1 and CDR2 are SGHVS and FQNEAQ. The CDR3 nucleotides are TGTGCCAGCAGCCCGACCGGTACCTATGGCTACACCTTC. It encodes CASSPTGTYGYTF.

This chain links TRBV7-3 with TRBJ1-1; weak D call: TRBD1 (6 bases). The CDR3 runs to 15 residues. Germline V lookup: CDR1 SGHTA, CDR2 FQGTGA. Trimming took off 5 bases at V and 2 bases at J, with 15 bases between the two ends. The CDR3 loop reads CASSPAGGVNTEAFF. The CDR3 DNA follows: TGTGCCAGCAGCCCAGCGGGGGGCGTTAACACTGAAGCTTTCTTT.